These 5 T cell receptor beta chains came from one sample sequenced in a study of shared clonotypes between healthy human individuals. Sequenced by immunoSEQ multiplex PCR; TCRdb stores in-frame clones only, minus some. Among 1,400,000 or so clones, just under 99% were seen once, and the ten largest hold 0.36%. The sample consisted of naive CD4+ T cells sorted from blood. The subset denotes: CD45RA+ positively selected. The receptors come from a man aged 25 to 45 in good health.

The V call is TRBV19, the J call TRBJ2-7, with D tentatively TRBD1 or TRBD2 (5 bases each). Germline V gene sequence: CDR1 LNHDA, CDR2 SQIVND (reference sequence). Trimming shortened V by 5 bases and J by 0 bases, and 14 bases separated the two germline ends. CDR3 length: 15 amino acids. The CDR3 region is CASSFLGESSYEQYF. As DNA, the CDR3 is TGTGCCAGTAGTTTTTTGGGGGAGAGCTCCTACGAGCAGTACTTC.

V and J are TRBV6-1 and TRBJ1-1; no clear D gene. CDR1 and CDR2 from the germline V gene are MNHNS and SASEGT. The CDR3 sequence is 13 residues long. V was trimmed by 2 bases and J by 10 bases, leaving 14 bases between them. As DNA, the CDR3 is TGTGCCAGCAGTGAAATCGACGTGAGGGCAGCTTTCTTT. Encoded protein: CASSEIDVRAAFF.

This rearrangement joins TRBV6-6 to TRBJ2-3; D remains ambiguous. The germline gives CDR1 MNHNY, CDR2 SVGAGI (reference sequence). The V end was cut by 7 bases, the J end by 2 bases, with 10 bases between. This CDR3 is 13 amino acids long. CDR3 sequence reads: CASTSAYTDTQYF. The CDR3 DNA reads TGTGCCAGCACCTCGGCGTACACAGATACGCAGTATTTT.

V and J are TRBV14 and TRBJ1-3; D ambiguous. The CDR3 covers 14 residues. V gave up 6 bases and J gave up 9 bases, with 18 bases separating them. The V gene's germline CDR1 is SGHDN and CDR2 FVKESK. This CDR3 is CASRSELPAGTIYF. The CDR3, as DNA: TGTGCCAGCAGGTCGGAGCTGCCCGCGGGCACCATATATTTT.

CDR3 sequence reads: CASSYLAGDNNEQFF. The CDR3 nucleotides are TGCGCCAGCAGCTACCTAGCGGGAGATAACAATGAGCAGTTCTTC. This chain links TRBV5-1 with TRBJ2-1; the match to TRBD2 covers 10 bases. Trimming cost V 3 bases and J 5 bases; bases outside gene matches: 5. CDR1 is SGHRS, CDR2 YFSETQ, per germline. There are 15 residues in the CDR3.